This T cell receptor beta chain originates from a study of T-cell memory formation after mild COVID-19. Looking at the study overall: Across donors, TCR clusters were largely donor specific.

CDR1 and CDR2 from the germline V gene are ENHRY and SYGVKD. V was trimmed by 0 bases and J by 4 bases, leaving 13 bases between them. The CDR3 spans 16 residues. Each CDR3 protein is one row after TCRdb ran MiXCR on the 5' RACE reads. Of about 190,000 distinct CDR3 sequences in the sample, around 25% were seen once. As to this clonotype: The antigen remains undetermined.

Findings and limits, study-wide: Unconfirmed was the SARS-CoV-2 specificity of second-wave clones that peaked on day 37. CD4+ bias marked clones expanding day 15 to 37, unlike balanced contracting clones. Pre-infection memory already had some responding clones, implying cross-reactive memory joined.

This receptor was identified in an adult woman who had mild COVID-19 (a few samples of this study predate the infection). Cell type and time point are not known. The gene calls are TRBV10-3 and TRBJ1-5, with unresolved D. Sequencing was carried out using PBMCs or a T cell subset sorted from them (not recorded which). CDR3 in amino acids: CAISESTQAANQPQHF. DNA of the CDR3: TGTGCCATCAGTGAGTCGACCCAGGCAGCTAATCAGCCCCAGCATTTT.